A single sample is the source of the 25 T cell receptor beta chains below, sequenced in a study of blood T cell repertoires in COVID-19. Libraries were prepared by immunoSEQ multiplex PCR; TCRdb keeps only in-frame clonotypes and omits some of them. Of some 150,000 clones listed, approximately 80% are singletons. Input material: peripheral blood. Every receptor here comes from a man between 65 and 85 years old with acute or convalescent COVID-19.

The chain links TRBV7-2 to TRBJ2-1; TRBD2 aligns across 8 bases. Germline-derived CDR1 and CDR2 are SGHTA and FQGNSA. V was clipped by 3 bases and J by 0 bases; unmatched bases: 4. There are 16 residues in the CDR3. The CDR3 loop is CASSFFSGSSYNEQFF. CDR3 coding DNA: TGTGCCAGCAGCTTCTTCAGCGGGAGCTCCTACAATGAGCAGTTCTTC.

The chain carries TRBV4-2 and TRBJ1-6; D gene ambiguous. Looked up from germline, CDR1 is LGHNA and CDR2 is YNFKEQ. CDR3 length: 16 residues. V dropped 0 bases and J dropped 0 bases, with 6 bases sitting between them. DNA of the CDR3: TGTGCCAGCAGCCAAGACTATAGCTCCTATAATTCACCCCTCCACTTT. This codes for CASSQDYSSYNSPLHF.

DNA of the CDR3: TGTGCCACCAGTCGACAGTTTTCAAATCAGCCCCAGCATTTT. Translating it yields CATSRQFSNQPQHF. This rearrangement joins TRBV15 to TRBJ1-5; a weak D match, TRBD1 (5 bases). Trimming stripped 6 bases from V and 4 bases from J, with 13 bases between. There are 14 residues in the CDR3. Germline-derived CDR1 and CDR2 are LNHNV and YYDKDF (reference sequence).

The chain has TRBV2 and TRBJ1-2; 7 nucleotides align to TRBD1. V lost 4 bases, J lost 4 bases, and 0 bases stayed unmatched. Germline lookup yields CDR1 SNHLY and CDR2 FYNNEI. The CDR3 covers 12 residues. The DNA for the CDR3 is TGTGCCAGCAGTGGGGACAGCTATGGCTACACCTTC. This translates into CASSGDSYGYTF.

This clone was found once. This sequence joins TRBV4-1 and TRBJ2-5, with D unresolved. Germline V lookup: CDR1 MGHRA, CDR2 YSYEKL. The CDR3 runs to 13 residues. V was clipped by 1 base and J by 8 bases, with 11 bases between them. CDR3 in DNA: TGCGCCAGCAGCCAAGGAGGCCCTTTCACCCAGTACTTC. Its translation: CASSQGGPFTQYF.

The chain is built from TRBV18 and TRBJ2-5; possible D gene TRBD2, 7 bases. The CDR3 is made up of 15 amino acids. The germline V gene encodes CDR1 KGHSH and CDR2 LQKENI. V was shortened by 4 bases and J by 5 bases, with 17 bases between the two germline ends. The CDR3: CASSLYQTGGETQYF. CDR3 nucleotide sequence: TGTGCCAGCTCACTTTACCAGACGGGGGGCGAGACCCAGTACTTC. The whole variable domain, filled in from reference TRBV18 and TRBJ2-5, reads NAGVMQNPRHLVRRRGQEARLRCSPMKGHSHVYWYRQLPEEGLKFMVYLQKENIIDESGMPKERFSAEFPKEGPSILRIQQVVRGDSAAYFCASSLYQTGGETQYFGPGTRLLVL.

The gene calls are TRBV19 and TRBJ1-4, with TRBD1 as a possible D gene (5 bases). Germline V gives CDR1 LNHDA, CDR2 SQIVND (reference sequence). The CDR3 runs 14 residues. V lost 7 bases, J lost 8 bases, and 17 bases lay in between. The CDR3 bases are TGTGCCAGTACTACGACAAGGCGGGGCGAAAAACTGTTTTTT. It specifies CASTTTRRGEKLFF.

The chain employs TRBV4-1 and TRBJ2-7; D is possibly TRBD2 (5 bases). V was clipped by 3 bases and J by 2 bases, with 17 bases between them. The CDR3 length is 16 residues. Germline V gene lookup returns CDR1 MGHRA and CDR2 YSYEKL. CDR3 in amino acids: CASSHTPGSLPYEQYF. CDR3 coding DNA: TGCGCCAGCAGCCACACCCCGGGATCTCTCCCCTACGAGCAGTACTTC.

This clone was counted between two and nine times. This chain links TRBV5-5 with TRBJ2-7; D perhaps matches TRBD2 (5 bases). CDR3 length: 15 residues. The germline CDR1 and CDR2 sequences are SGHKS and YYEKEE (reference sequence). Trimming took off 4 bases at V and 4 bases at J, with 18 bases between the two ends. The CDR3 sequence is CASSLNSGPAYEQYF. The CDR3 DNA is TGTGCCAGCAGCCTTAACAGCGGCCCAGCTTACGAGCAGTACTTC.

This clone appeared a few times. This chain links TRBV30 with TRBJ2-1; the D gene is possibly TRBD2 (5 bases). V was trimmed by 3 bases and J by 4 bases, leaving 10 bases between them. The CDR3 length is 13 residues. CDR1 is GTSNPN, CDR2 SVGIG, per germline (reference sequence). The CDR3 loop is CAWRQRGYNEQFF. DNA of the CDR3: TGTGCCTGGAGGCAAAGAGGGTACAATGAGCAGTTCTTC.

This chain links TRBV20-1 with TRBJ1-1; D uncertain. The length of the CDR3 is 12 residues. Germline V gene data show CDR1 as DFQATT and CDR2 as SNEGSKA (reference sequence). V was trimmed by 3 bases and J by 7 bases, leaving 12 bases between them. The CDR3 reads CSASSVLVEAFF. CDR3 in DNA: TGCAGTGCTAGTTCGGTTCTGGTTGAAGCTTTCTTT.

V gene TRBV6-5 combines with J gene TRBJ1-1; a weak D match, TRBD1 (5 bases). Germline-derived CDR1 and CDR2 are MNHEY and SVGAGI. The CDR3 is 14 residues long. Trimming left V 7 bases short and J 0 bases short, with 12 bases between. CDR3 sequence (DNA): TGTGCCAGCACCCTCAGGGCGATGAACACTGAAGCTTTCTTT. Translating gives CASTLRAMNTEAFF.

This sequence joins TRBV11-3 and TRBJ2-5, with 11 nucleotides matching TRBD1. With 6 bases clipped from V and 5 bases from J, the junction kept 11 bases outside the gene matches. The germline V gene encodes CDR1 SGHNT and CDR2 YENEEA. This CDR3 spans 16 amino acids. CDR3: CASSGGWTGGRETQYF. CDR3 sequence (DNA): TGTGCCAGCAGTGGGGGATGGACAGGGGGCCGGGAGACCCAGTACTTC.

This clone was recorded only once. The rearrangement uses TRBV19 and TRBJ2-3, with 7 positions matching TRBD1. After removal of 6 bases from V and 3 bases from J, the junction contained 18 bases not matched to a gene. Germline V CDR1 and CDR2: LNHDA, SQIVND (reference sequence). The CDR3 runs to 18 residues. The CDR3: CASSLRAPTGHITDTQYF. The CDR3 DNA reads TGTGCCAGTAGCCTACGTGCCCCGACAGGGCACATAACAGATACGCAGTATTTT.

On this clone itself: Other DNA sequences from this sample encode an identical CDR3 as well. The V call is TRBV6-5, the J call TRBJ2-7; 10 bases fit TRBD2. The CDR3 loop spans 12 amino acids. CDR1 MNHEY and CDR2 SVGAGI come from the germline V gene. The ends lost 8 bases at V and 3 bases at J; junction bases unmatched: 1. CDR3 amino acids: CASRTSGYEQYF. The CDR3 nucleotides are TGTGCCAGCCGGACTAGCGGCTACGAGCAGTACTTC.

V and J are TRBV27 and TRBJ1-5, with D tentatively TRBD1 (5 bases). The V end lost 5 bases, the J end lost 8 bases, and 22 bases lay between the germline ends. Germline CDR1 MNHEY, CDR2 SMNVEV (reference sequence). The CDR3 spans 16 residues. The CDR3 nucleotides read TGTGCCAGCAGTCCCGGTTCTGGGCAGGGATTGAAGCCCCAGCATTTT. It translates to CASSPGSGQGLKPQHF.

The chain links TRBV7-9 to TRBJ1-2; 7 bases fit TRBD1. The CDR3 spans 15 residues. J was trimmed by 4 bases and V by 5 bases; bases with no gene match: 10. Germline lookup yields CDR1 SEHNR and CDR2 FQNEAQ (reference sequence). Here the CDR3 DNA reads TGTGCCAGCAGCAGCCTGAGGACAGGCTTCTATGGCTACACCTTC. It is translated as CASSSLRTGFYGYTF.

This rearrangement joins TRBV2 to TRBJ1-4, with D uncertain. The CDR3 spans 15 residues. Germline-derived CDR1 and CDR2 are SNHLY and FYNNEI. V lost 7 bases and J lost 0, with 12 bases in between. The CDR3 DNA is TGTGCCAGCACACTATGGTACTCAACTAATGAAAAACTGTTTTTT. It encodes CASTLWYSTNEKLFF. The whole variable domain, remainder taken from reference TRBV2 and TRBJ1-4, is EPEVTQTPSHQVTQMGQEVILRCVPISNHLYFYWYRQILGQKVEFLVSFYNNEISEKSEIFDDQFSVERPDGSNFTLKIRSTKLEDSAMYFCASTLWYSTNEKLFFGSGTQLSVL.

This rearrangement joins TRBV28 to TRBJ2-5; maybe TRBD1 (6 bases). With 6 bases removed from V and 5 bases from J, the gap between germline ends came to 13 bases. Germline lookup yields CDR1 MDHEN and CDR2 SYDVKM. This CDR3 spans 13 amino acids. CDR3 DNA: TGTGCCAGCAGACCCACAGGGATGGAGACCCAGTACTTC. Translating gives CASRPTGMETQYF. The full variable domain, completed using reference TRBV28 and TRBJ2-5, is DVKVTQSSRYLVKRTGEKVFLECVQDMDHENMFWYRQDPGLGLRLIYFSYDVKMKEKGDIPEGYSVSREKKERFSLILESASTNQTSMYLCASRPTGMETQYFGPGTRLLVL.

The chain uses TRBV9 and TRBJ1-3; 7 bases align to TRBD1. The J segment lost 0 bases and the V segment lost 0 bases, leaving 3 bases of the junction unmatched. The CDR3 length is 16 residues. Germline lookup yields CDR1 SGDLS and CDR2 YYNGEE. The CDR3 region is CASSVAPGGSGNTIYF. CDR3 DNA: TGTGCCAGCAGCGTAGCGCCAGGGGGCTCTGGAAACACCATATATTTT.

In nucleotides, the CDR3 is TGTGCCATCAGCACCGAGGCGAACACTGAAGCTTTCTTT. This translates into CAISTEANTEAFF. This chain connects TRBV10-3 to TRBJ1-1, with D unclear. This CDR3 spans 13 amino acids. CDR1 ENHRY and CDR2 SYGVKD come from the germline V gene. Trimming removed 6 bases at V and 1 base at J, with 9 bases between.

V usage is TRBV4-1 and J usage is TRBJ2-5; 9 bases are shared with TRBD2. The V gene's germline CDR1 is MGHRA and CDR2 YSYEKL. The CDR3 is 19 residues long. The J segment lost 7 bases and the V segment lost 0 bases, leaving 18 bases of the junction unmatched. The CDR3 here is CASSQELLRGSGGTGTQYF. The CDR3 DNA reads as TGCGCCAGCAGCCAAGAATTGCTTCGAGGTAGCGGGGGTACTGGGACCCAGTACTTC.

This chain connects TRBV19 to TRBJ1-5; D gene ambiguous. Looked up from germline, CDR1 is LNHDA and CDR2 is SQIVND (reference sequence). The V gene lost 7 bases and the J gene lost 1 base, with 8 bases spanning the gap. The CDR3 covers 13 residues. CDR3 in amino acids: CASTGGSNQPQHF. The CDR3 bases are TGTGCCAGTACGGGAGGCAGCAATCAGCCCCAGCATTTT.

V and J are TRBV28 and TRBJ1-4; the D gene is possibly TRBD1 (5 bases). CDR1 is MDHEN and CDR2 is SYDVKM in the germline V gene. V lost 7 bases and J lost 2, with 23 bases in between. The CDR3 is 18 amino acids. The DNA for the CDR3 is TGTGCCAGCACTGGGGGGGGTTCTCCCCTTGCGACTAATGAAAAACTGTTTTTT. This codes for CASTGGGSPLATNEKLFF.

The CDR3 loop is CASRGKAGEQYF. DNA of the CDR3: TGTGCCAGTAGGGGAAAAGCGGGCGAGCAGTACTTC. The gene calls are TRBV28 and TRBJ2-7, with a weak D call TRBD2 (6 bases). V was pared by 9 bases and J by 6 bases, with 15 bases between. This CDR3 contains 12 residues. CDR1 is MDHEN, CDR2 SYDVKM, per germline.